Listed here is a single TCR beta chain. This clone was seen a few times. No cognate antigen has been identified for it. Within one base of it there is no much larger clone, and no base qualities were kept. The germline V gene gives CDR1 as SGHVS and CDR2 as FQNEAQ. The V end gives up 3 bases and the J end 1 base, leaving 2 bases in the junction not matched to a gene. Taken from cysteine to phenylalanine, the CDR3 has 16 residues. Only the CDR3 DNA stays, 48 bases, in frame from base 1. These data originate in a study of vaccination effects on CD4 cells after COVID-19 (dated by TCRdb to 2021 to 2024). Regarding the study in general: Two doses of either the BNT162b2 or the mRNA-1273 mRNA SARS-CoV-2 vaccine were administered to participants. In two convalescent patients, pre-vaccine samples were collected 16 days and one week ahead of the first dose, 142 and 148 days after COVID-19 diagnosis. In both COVID-19 convalescent patients and infection-naive vaccine recipients, the study compared SARS-CoV-2 spike-specific CD4+ TCR repertoires from before mRNA vaccination with those from after it. The full study included over 8 COVID-19 convalescent patients and several SARS-CoV-2-naive healthy vaccine recipients. The Oncomine TCR Beta short-read assay on an Illumina iSeq 100 was used to sequence cultures from other donors in the study. Paper-wide results and their limitations: In convalescent patients, the post-vaccine spike-reactive repertoire was composed mainly of new vaccine-induced clones that were largely distinct from infection-induced clones. Only a small number of convalescent patients were included, and no early post-infection timepoints were available, which limited the study. Both infection-induced and vaccine-induced clones contracted markedly at late post-vaccination timepoints, which is consistent with waning T cell responses.

In the ViraFEST assay, PBMC were stimulated with viral peptide pools, and antigen-specific CD4+ T cell clonotypes were then identified by expansion using TCR sequencing. After around ten days of culture, CD4+ T cells were isolated with the EasySep CD4+ T cell isolation kit. PCR-confirmed SARS-CoV-2 infection had occurred in convalescent patients between March and December 2020, before the Alpha, Beta and Delta variants emerged in the United States. About 2.1 million PBMC per well were cultured with 8.5 to 10 ug/ml peptides in IMDM containing roughly 5% human AB serum, 10 IU/ml IL-2 and gentamicin. A peptide pool from HIV-1 Nef was used as the negative control culture condition. On days 3 and 7, half of the culture medium was replaced with fresh IL-2-containing medium. Each peptide stimulation condition was cultured in triplicate wells unless otherwise noted. PBMC were separated from whole blood using Ficoll-Paque Plus gradient centrifugation and were then either cryopreserved at -140C or used fresh. Genomic DNA was extracted from cultured CD4+ T cells with the QIAamp micro DNA kit.

Library generation was performed with the immunoSEQ multiplex PCR assay. DNA from the CD4+ T cells that had been cultured and isolated underwent TCR beta CDR3 sequencing. Turning to the authors' computational methods: Non-productive TCR sequences were removed and reads were trimmed to the CDR3 region, keeping CDR3s of at least 7 amino acids. Antigen-specific clonotypes were identified using the MANAFEST web app by comparison of expansion in peptide wells against reference cultures. To count as positive, a clone had to show expansion at FDR<0.05 compared with the reference and with all other wells, an odds ratio above 5, and a frequency above 0.1% in two replicate wells. Clonotypes significantly expanded in SARS-CoV-2 spike wells and in at least one common cold coronavirus spike condition were defined as cross-reactive. CDR3 similarity was assessed by Levenshtein distance using the stringdist R package, and unrooted trees were constructed with ape in R 3.6.1. The immuneACCESS repertoire file appears here via TCRdb, limited to in-frame rearrangements. These files lack a portion of the clones; in checked studies, under half of the deficit traces to unresolved V genes, and the cause of the others is not known. V and J calls and clone size are those listed in that table; D and trimming were worked out from the DNA. The sample includes under 80,000 clones, with more than 65% observed a single time. Jointly, the top ten make up less than 5.5% of the sample.

The chain was built from TRBV7-8 and TRBJ2-2, with 10 bases matching TRBD2. The specimen comprised CD4+ T cells from PBMCs cultured with HIV peptides, sampled before COVID-19 vaccination. The cell subset or site label corresponds to: HIV-1 Nef peptide pool negative control/reference culture. The source is a human donor who had a prior SARS-CoV-2 infection. The DNA sequence follows: TGTGCCAGCAGCTTTTTAGCGGGAGGGAACACCGGGGAGCTGTTTTTT. This sequence encodes CASSFLAGGNTGELFF.